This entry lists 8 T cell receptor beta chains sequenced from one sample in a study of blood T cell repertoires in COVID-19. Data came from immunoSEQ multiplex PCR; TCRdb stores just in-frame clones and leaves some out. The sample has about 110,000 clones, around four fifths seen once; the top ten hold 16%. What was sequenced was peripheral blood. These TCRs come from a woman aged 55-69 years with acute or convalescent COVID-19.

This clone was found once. The CDR3 is CASSRDFRAVNTGELFF. CDR3 coding DNA: TGTGCCAGCAGCAGGGACTTTAGGGCAGTTAACACCGGGGAGCTGTTTTTT. V gene TRBV7-3 combines with J gene TRBJ2-2; a weak D match, TRBD2 (6 bases). Between the trimmed V and J ends, which lost 5 bases and 2 bases, there was a span of 18 bases. There are 17 residues in the CDR3. Germline assignment: CDR1 SGHTA and CDR2 FQGTGA.

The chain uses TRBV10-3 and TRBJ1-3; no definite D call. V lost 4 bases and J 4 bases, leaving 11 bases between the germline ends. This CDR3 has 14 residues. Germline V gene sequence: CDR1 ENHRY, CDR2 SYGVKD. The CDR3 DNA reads TGTGCCATCAGTGCCGCAGGTCAGGGAAACACCATATATTTT. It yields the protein CAISAAGQGNTIYF.

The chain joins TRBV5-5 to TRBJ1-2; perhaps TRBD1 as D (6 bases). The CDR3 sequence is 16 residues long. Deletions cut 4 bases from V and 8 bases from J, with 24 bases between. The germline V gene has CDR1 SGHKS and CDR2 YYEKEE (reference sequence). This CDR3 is CASSRNFGRGEFGYTF. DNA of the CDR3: TGTGCCAGCAGCCGCAACTTCGGCAGGGGCGAATTCGGCTACACCTTC. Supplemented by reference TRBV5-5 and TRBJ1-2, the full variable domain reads DAGVTQSPTHLIKTRGQQVTLRCSPISGHKSVSWYQQVLGQGPQFIFQYYEKEERGRGNFPDRFSARQFPNYSSELNVNALLLGDSALYLCASSRNFGRGEFGYTFGSGTRLTVV.

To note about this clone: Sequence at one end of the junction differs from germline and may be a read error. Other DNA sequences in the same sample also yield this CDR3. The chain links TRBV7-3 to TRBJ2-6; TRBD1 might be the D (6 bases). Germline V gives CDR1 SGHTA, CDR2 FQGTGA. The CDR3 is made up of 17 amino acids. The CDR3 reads CASSPLRTAPGANVLTF. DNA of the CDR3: TGTGCCAGCAGCCCGCTCCGGACAGCCCCTGGGGCTAACGTCCTGACTTTC.

In nucleotides, the CDR3 is TGTGCCAGCAGCAAAACAAAGTTCGGCCAGAAAGGACAACGCGAGGCAACTAATGAAAAACTGTTTTTT. It is translated as CASSKTKFGQKGQREATNEKLFF. This chain joins TRBV21-1 and TRBJ1-4; the table gives TRBD1 as D, unverified against the DNA. TRBV21-1 is annotated as a pseudogene. This CDR3 has 23 residues.

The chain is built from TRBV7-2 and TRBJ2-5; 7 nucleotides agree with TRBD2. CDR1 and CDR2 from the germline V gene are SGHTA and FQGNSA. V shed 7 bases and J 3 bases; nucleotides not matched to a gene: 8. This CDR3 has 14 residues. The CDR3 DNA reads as TGTGCCAGCACCCCTAGCGGAGCCAAAGAGACCCAGTACTTC. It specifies CASTPSGAKETQYF.

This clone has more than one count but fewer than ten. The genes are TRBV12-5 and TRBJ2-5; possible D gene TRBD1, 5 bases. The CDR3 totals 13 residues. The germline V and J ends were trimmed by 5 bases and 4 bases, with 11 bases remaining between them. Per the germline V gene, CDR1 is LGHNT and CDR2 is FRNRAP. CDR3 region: CASGVQGSETQYF. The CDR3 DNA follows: TGTGCTAGTGGTGTTCAGGGTTCAGAGACCCAGTACTTC.

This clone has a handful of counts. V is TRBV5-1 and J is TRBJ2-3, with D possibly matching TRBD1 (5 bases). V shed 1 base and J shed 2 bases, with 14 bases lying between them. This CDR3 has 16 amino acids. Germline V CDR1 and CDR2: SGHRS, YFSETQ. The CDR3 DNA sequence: TGCGCCAGCAGCTTGACGGGCCCAGGGAACACAGATACGCAGTATTTT. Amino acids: CASSLTGPGNTDTQYF.